There are many counts of the clone carrying this T cell receptor beta chain. Its target is unknown. The sample comes from a study of Graves' ophthalmopathy and Graves' hyperthyroidism. The study, taken as a whole, reports: The model reached approximately 70% sensitivity and 72.22% specificity for predicting ophthalmopathy progression. Ophthalmopathy and stable hyperthyroidism were discriminated by a 13-signature model, with 87.88% sensitivity and around 77% specificity. Most expanded thyroid clonotypes above 0.001 frequency also appeared in blood.

Clinicians made diagnoses from clinical symptoms, serum thyroxine, TRAb, thyroid ultrasound and orbital computed tomography. Amplification of the TCR beta CDR3 regions used RNA transcripts (as template). Second-round multiplex PCR followed a first-round RT-PCR using HTBI primers. In TCRdb, the multiplex PCR reads were re-called with MiXCR into one record per CDR3 protein. Of roughly 170,000 distinct CDR3 sequences in the sample, under 45% were seen once. This sequence originates from a man aged 25 to 45 with Graves' ophthalmopathy. The sequenced sample consisted of peripheral blood.

The CDR3 DNA follows: TGCGCCAGCAGCCAACCGGGTGGCTACGAGCAGTACTTC. The encoded protein is CASSQPGGYEQYF. V gene TRBV4-1 combines with J gene TRBJ2-7; D is ambiguous. Germline V gene lookup returns CDR1 MGHRA and CDR2 YSYEKL. The CDR3 is made up of 13 amino acids. Trimming left V 2 bases short and J 3 bases short, with 8 bases between.